Below, 26 T cell receptor beta chains from the same sample are listed, as sequenced in a study of blood T cells in healthy people across ages (dated by TCRdb to the mid-2010s). The library relied on 5' RACE. For sequencing, an Illumina HiSeq 2500 was employed. A second PCR of roughly 7 to 11 cycles was performed with a sample-barcoded 5' primer and a J-beta primer mix. The raw public reads went through TCRdb reprocessing: fastp at Q25, MiXCR clone calling, in-frame beta chains kept. Each CDR3 protein appears once, grouped with its most common genes and DNA. The sample profile shows about a million distinct CDR3 sequences; approximately 38% of them were found once. Together, the top ten hold around 13% of the sample. The source material was blood. These receptors originate from a man aged 18 to 29 in good health.

The V call is TRBV11-2, the J call TRBJ2-7; D is possibly TRBD1 or TRBD2 (6 bases each). This CDR3 comprises 15 residues. Germline V gene lookup returns CDR1 SGHAT and CDR2 FQNNGV. V was trimmed by 1 base and J by 0 bases, leaving 10 bases between them. The CDR3 reads CASSLGGAFSYEQYF. The CDR3 nucleotides are TGTGCCAGCAGCTTAGGGGGGGCCTTCTCCTACGAGCAGTACTTC.

This clonotype was observed a few times. The chain carries TRBV5-1 and TRBJ1-1; TRBD1 matches 7 bases. With V trimmed by 4 bases and J by 1 base, 7 bases remained unmatched. Germline CDR1 reads SGHRS; CDR2 reads YFSETQ. CDR3 length: 15 amino acids. DNA for the CDR3: TGCGCCAGCAGCAGCTCCGGGACAGAGAACACTGAAGCTTTCTTT. Its translation: CASSSSGTENTEAFF.

This chain connects TRBV5-1 to TRBJ1-6, with a possible D match to TRBD1 (5 bases). This CDR3 spans 13 amino acids. The germline V and J ends were trimmed by 3 bases and 9 bases, with 10 bases remaining between them. The V gene's germline CDR1 is SGHRS and CDR2 YFSETQ. DNA of the CDR3: TGCGCCAGCAGCTGGGACTGGGTTTCACCCCTCCACTTT. It is translated as CASSWDWVSPLHF. The whole variable domain, filled in from reference TRBV5-1 and TRBJ1-6, reads KAGVTQTPRYLIKTRGQQVTLSCSPISGHRSVSWYQQTPGQGLQFLFEYFSETQRNKGNFPGRFSGRQFSNSRSEMNVSTLELGDSALYLCASSWDWVSPLHFGNGTRLTVT.

The chain joins TRBV20-1 to TRBJ2-7; TRBD2 matches at 13 bases. The CDR3 loop spans 16 amino acids. Germline trimming cut 6 bases from V and 7 bases from J; bases unmatched to any gene: 15. Germline values: CDR1 DFQATT, CDR2 SNEGSKA (reference sequence). The CDR3 spells CSAATSGGALVNEQYF. The CDR3, as DNA: TGCAGTGCCGCTACTAGCGGGGGGGCCTTGGTGAATGAGCAGTACTTC.

Turning to this clonotype: One end of the junction does not line up with germline, which may come from a read error. J is TRBJ2-3 and V is TRBV6-6; 7 bases align to TRBD2. Germline CDR1 and CDR2: MNHNY and SVGAGI (reference sequence). The CDR3 length is 17 residues. This CDR3 reads CASSNGGFLGNTDTRYF. CDR3 nucleotide sequence: TGTGCCAGCAGTAACGGGGGGTTTCTCGGAAACACAGATACGCGGTATTTT.

The CDR3 reads CASSLPGASTGELFF. DNA of the CDR3: TGTGCCAGCAGCTTACCAGGGGCTTCAACCGGGGAGCTGTTTTTT. The J gene is TRBJ2-2, the V gene TRBV7-9; TRBD1 is a possible D gene (6 bases). The CDR3 loop spans 15 amino acids. With 2 bases removed from V and 5 bases from J, the gap between germline ends came to 12 bases. Looked up from germline, CDR1 is SEHNR and CDR2 is FQNEAQ (reference sequence).

This clonotype was counted once. V is TRBV6-6 and J is TRBJ2-2; 7 bases are a match to TRBD2. CDR3 length: 13 amino acids. Looked up from germline, CDR1 is MNHNY and CDR2 is SVGAGI (reference sequence). V lost 8 bases and J lost 3; bases outside the gene matches: 3. CDR3 loop: CASVGRDTGELFF. CDR3 nucleotide sequence: TGTGCCAGCGTAGGGAGGGACACCGGGGAGCTGTTTTTT.

This chain joins TRBV12-3 or TRBV12-4 and TRBJ1-1, with D possibly TRBD1 on 6 matching bases. Trimming shortened V by 10 bases and J by 0 bases, and 15 bases separated the two germline ends. This CDR3 region has 14 residues. The CDR3 sequence: CATRSGQLNTEAFF. CDR3 DNA sequence: TGTGCCACCCGATCGGGACAATTGAACACTGAAGCTTTCTTT.

This clonotype was found a few times. V is TRBV2 and J is TRBJ2-3; the D gene could be TRBD1 or TRBD2 (6 bases each). The CDR3 contains 14 residues. The ends were cut back, 2 bases at V and 4 bases at J, with 10 bases in the middle. Germline lookup yields CDR1 SNHLY and CDR2 FYNNEI. The DNA for the CDR3 is TGTGCCAGCAGTGAATACAGGGAGGCAGATACGCAGTATTTT. It specifies CASSEYREADTQYF.

This sequence joins TRBV5-1 and TRBJ1-1, with D uncertain. The CDR3 consists of 15 residues. From germline, CDR1 is SGHRS and CDR2 YFSETQ. The V end lost 0 bases, the J end lost 1 base, and 10 bases lay between the germline ends. The CDR3 reads CASSLASISNTEAFF. CDR3 sequence (DNA): TGCGCCAGCAGCTTGGCTTCTATCTCGAACACTGAAGCTTTCTTT.

The genes are TRBV4-2 and TRBJ1-1; D gene ambiguous. This CDR3 comprises 16 residues. V shed 4 bases and J shed 7 bases, with 22 bases lying between them. The germline gives CDR1 LGHNA, CDR2 YNFKEQ. The CDR3 region is CASSPQEAARIGEAFF. DNA for the CDR3: TGTGCCAGCAGCCCGCAGGAGGCAGCTCGTATCGGTGAAGCTTTCTTT.

The chain joins TRBV6-6 to TRBJ2-3, with 8 bases lining up with TRBD1. The CDR3 covers 14 residues. The J segment lost 1 base and the V segment lost 5 bases, leaving 2 bases of the junction unmatched. Per germline, CDR1 MNHNY and CDR2 SVGAGI (reference sequence). The CDR3 DNA reads TGTGCCAGCAGTGGGGACAGGCGCACAGATACGCAGTATTTT. Its translation: CASSGDRRTDTQYF.

The count of this clonotype is one. The CDR3 region is CAISDGRTGYGYTF. The CDR3 DNA is TGTGCCATCAGTGATGGGAGAACGGGCTATGGCTACACCTTC. This chain links TRBV10-3 with TRBJ1-2; D call uncertain. The CDR3 totals 14 residues. Germline CDR1 reads ENHRY; CDR2 reads SYGVKD. Trimming pared 3 bases from V and 4 bases from J, leaving 12 bases between.

The chain recombines TRBV21-1 with TRBJ2-5; TRBD2, the table's D call, was not compared with the DNA. The end of the DNA aligns better with TRBJ2-1, so the J call may be wrong. TRBV21-1 is a pseudogene segment. There are 16 residues in the CDR3. CDR3 nucleotide sequence: TGTGCCAGCATACAAGCCCTAGCGGAATACCAAGAGACCCAGTTCTTC. Translating gives CASIQALAEYQETQFF.

The chain couples TRBV6-5 to TRBJ2-7; D possibly corresponds to TRBD2 (6 bases). V was pared by 2 bases and J by 0 bases, with 17 bases between. The CDR3 sequence is 17 residues long. Germline-derived CDR1 and CDR2 are MNHEY and SVGAGI. The CDR3 sequence: CASSYAFGGQSSYEQYF. For the CDR3, the DNA is TGTGCCAGCAGTTACGCCTTCGGGGGTCAAAGCTCCTACGAGCAGTACTTC.

This rearrangement joins TRBV4-3 to TRBJ2-7; D perhaps matches TRBD1 (6 bases). The CDR3 contains 15 residues. V dropped 0 bases and J dropped 2 bases, with 11 bases sitting between them. Germline CDR1 is LGHNA and CDR2 is YSLEER. The DNA for the CDR3 is TGCGCCAGCAGCCAAGACCAGGGGCAGACCTACGAGCAGTACTTC. Translated, it gives CASSQDQGQTYEQYF.

The table lists this clonotype with a few counts. J is TRBJ1-3 and V is TRBV20-1, with D unresolved. The CDR3 has 11 amino acids. CDR1 and CDR2 from the germline V gene are DFQATT and SNEGSKA (reference sequence). Trimming stripped 1 base from V and 4 bases from J, with 2 bases between. CDR3 region: CSARGGNTIYF. The CDR3 DNA follows: TGCAGTGCTAGAGGGGGAAACACCATATATTTT.

With regard to this clonotype: At one of its ends the junction is not consistent with the germline gene, which may arise from a read error. The gene calls are TRBV24-1 and TRBJ2-3, with TRBD2 as a possible D gene (5 bases). Germline loops: CDR1 KGHDR, CDR2 SFDVKD. The CDR3 has 14 residues. The CDR3 region is CATKDGASIDTQYF. CDR3 bases: TGTGCCACCAAGGACGGTGCTAGCATAGATACGCAGTATTTT.

The sample holds a few counts of this clonotype. The chain combines TRBV6-5 with TRBJ1-1; D is possibly TRBD1 (5 bases). Trimming removed 6 bases from V and 6 bases from J, with 8 bases in between. The germline V gene has CDR1 MNHEY and CDR2 SVGAGI. The CDR3 runs to 11 residues. The CDR3 loop reads CASRAGSEAFF. CDR3 nucleotides: TGTGCCAGCAGGGCAGGGTCTGAAGCTTTCTTT.

This clonotype has more than one count but fewer than ten. The chain joins TRBV5-5 to TRBJ2-7; D is perhaps TRBD2 (6 bases). Germline CDR1 and CDR2: SGHKS and YYEKEE (reference sequence). The CDR3 runs to 15 residues. Trimming stripped 3 bases from V and 0 bases from J, with 13 bases between. The CDR3 nucleotides are TGTGCCAGCAGCTCTTGGAGGGGTAGCTCCTACGAGCAGTACTTC. Its translation is CASSSWRGSSYEQYF.

The DNA of the CDR3 is TGTGCCAGCTCATTTCCCCGAAAAAAGGGGGAGTCCTATAATTCACCCCTCCACTTT. It yields the protein CASSFPRKKGESYNSPLHF. V is TRBV2 and J is TRBJ1-6; D perhaps matches TRBD1 (6 bases). The germline V gene encodes CDR1 SNHLY and CDR2 FYNNEI. V lost 8 bases and J 1 base, leaving 24 bases between the germline ends. The CDR3 covers 19 residues. Drawing the rest from reference TRBV2 and TRBJ1-6, the complete variable domain is EPEVTQTPSHQVTQMGQEVILRCVPISNHLYFYWYRQILGQKVEFLVSFYNNEISEKSEIFDDQFSVERPDGSNFTLKIRSTKLEDSAMYFCASSFPRKKGESYNSPLHFGNGTRLTVT.

CDR3 sequence reads: CASSHTSPNTEAFF. In DNA, the CDR3 is TGTGCCAGCAGCCACACGAGCCCGAACACTGAAGCTTTCTTT. The V gene is TRBV7-9, the J gene TRBJ1-1; no clear D gene. Trimming cost V 5 bases and J 1 base, with 11 bases left between them. Germline V lookup: CDR1 SEHNR, CDR2 FQNEAQ (reference sequence). This CDR3 comprises 14 residues.

This clonotype came up a few times. This sequence joins TRBV6-5 and TRBJ1-1; D uncertain. V was trimmed by 0 bases and J by 0 bases, leaving 8 bases between them. The CDR3 extends over 15 amino acids. The germline V gene has CDR1 MNHEY and CDR2 SVGAGI. The chain's CDR3 is CASSYSPGVNTEAFF. The CDR3 nucleotides are TGTGCCAGCAGTTACTCCCCGGGCGTGAACACTGAAGCTTTCTTT.

The rearrangement joins TRBV9 to TRBJ1-2, with D perhaps TRBD1 (6 bases). This CDR3 region has 13 residues. V was cut by 2 bases and J by 6 bases, with 11 bases left in between. Per germline, CDR1 SGDLS and CDR2 YYNGEE. The CDR3 is CASSVQGPNGYTF. The CDR3, as DNA: TGTGCCAGCAGCGTGCAGGGGCCGAATGGCTACACCTTC.

V usage is TRBV7-9 and J usage is TRBJ1-2; a possible D gene is TRBD1 (6 bases). V lost 5 bases and J 0 bases, leaving 13 bases between the germline ends. The CDR3 runs 15 residues. Germline V gene lookup returns CDR1 SEHNR and CDR2 FQNEAQ (reference sequence). Here the CDR3 DNA reads TGTGCCAGCAGCGCACGGGACACCCCTAACTATGGCTACACCTTC. This codes for CASSARDTPNYGYTF.

The chain uses TRBV12-3 or TRBV12-4 and TRBJ2-2; D might be TRBD1 (5 bases). The CDR3 spans 14 residues. Trimming removed 7 bases from V and 2 bases from J, with 11 bases in between. CDR3 coding DNA: TGTGCCAGCACCTTGACAGTCAACACCGGGGAGCTGTTTTTT. Encoded protein: CASTLTVNTGELFF.